This T cell receptor (beta chain) was sequenced during a study of OX40 agonist ivuxolimab in advanced cancers. Study-wide context: The patients got ivuxolimab, which is an agonistic anti-OX40 (CD134) antibody. A history of anti-PD-1, anti-PD-L1 or anti-CTLA-4 therapy was acceptable, and approximately 41% had some.

The CDR3 covers 15 residues. Per the germline V gene, CDR1 is LNHDA and CDR2 is SQIVND (reference sequence). V lost 6 bases to trimming and J lost 0 bases; unmatched junction nucleotides: 4. Assay used: immunoSEQ multiplex PCR; TCRdb lists only in-frame clones, some missing. The sample consists of about 35,000 clones, roughly 84% of them appearing once. This sample comprised CD4+ or CD8+ T cells sorted from blood, obtained in a trial of the OX40 agonist ivuxolimab. The rearrangement links TRBV19 to TRBJ1-4; 7 nucleotides agree with TRBD1. This TCR was recovered from an adult with an advanced solid tumor such as melanoma, head and neck, liver or kidney cancer. The CDR3 sequence is CASRDRPATNEKLFF. The DNA of the CDR3 is TGTGCCAGTAGGGACAGGCCAGCAACTAATGAAAAACTGTTTTTT.